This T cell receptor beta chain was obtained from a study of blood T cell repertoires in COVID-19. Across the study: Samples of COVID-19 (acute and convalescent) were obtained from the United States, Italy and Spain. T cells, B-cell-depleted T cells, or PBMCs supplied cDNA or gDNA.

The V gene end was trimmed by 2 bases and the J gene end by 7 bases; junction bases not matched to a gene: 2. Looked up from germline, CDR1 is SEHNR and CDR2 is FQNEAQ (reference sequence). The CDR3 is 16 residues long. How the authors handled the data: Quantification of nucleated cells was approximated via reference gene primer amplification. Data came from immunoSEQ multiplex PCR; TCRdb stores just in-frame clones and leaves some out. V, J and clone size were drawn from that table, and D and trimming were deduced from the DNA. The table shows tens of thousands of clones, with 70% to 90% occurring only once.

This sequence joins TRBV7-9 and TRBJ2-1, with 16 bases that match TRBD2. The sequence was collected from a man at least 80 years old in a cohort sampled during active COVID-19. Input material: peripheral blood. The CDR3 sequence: CASSLPGLAGGNEQFF. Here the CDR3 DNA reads TGTGCCAGCAGCTTACCGGGACTAGCGGGGGGGAATGAGCAGTTCTTC.